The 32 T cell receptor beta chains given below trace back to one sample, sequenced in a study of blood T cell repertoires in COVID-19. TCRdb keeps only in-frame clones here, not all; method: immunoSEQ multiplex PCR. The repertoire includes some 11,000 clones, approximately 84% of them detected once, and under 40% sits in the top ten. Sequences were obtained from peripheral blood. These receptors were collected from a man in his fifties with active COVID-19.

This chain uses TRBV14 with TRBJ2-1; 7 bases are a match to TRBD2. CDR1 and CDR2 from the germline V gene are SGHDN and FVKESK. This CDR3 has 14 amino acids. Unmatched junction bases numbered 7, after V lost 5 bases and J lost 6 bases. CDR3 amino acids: CASSAWEGPNEQFF. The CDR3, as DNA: TGTGCCAGCAGCGCATGGGAGGGCCCCAATGAGCAGTTCTTC. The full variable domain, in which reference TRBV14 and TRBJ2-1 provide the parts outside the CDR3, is EAGVTQFPSHSVIEKGQTVTLRCDPISGHDNLYWYRRVMGKEIKFLLHFVKESKQDESGMPNNRFLAERTGGTYSTLKVQPAELEDSGVYFCASSAWEGPNEQFFGPGTRLTVL.

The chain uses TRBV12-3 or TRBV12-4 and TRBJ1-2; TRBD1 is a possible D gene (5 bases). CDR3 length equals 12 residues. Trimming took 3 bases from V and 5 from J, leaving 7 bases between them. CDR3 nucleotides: TGTGCCAGCAGTTTTGGGGGGTATGGCTACACCTTC. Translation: CASSFGGYGYTF.

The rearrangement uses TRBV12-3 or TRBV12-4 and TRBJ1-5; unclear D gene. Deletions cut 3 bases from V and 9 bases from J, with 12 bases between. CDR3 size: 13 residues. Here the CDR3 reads CASSLTALWPQHF. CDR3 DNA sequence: TGTGCCAGCAGTTTGACTGCGCTGTGGCCCCAGCATTTT.

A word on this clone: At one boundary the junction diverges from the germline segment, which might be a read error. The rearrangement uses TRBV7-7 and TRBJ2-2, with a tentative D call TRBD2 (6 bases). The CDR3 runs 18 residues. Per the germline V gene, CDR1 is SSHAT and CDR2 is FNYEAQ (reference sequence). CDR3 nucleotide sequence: TGTGCTAGCAGCTTAACCGCGGGCAGGACTACGAACACCGGGGAGCTGTTTTTT. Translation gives CASSLTAGRTTNTGELFF.

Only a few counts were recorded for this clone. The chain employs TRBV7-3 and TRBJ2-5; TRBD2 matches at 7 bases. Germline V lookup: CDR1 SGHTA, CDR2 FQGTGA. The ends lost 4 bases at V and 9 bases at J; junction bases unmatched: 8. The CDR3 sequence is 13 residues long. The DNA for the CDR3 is TGTGCCAGCAGCTCCTCGGGGAGCGGGGCCCAGTACTTC. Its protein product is CASSSSGSGAQYF.

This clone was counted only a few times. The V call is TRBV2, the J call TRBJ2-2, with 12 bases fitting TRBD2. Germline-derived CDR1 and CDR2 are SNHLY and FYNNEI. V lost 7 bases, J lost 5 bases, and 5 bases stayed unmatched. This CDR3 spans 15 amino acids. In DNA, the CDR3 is TGTGCCAGCATGGGTCTAGCGGGAGGGACCGGGGAGCTGTTTTTT. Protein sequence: CASMGLAGGTGELFF.

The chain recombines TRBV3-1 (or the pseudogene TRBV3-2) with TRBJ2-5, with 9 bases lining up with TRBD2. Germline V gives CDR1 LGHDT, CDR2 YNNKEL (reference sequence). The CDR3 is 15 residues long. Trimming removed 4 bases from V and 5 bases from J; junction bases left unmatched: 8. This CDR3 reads CASSRFSGRGETQYF. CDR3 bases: TGTGCCAGCAGCCGTTTTAGCGGGAGAGGGGAGACCCAGTACTTC.

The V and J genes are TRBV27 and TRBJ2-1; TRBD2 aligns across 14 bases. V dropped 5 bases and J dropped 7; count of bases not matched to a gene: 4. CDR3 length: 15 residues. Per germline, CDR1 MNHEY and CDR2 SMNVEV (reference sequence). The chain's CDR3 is CASSPGTSGRNEQFF. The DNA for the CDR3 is TGTGCCAGCAGTCCGGGGACTAGCGGGAGAAATGAGCAGTTCTTC.

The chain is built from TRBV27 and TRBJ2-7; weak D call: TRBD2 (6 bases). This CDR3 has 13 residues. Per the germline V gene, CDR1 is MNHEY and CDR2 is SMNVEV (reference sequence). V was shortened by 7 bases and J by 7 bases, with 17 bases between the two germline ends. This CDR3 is CASNPGGGPEQYF. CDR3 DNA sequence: TGTGCCAGCAACCCAGGTGGAGGGCCTGAGCAGTACTTC.

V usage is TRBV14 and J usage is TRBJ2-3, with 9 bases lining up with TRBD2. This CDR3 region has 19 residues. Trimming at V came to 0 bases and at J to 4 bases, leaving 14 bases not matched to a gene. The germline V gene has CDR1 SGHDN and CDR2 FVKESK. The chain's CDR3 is CASSQDGVNSGSASDTQYF. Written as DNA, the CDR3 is TGTGCCAGCAGCCAAGACGGGGTGAATAGCGGGAGTGCCTCAGATACGCAGTATTTT.

CDR3 DNA: TGTGCCAGCAGCGAGGAGCGGAGCCCCCCAGATACGCAGTATTTT. It encodes CASSEERSPPDTQYF. The chain uses TRBV7-8 and TRBJ2-3; possible D gene TRBD2, 5 bases. There are 15 residues in the CDR3. Germline V CDR1 and CDR2: SGHVS, FQNEAQ. V gave up 5 bases and J gave up 4 bases, with 16 bases separating them.

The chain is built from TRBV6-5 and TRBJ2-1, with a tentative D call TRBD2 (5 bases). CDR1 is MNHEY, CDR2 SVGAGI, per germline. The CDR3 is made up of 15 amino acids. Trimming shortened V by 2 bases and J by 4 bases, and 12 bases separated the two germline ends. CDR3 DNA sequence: TGTGCCAGCAGTTACGGGGTAGCGTCTTACAATGAGCAGTTCTTC. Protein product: CASSYGVASYNEQFF.

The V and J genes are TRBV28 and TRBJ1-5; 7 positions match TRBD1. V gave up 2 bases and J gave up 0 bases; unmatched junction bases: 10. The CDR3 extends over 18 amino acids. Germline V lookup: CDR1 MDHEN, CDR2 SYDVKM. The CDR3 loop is CASSLRGRTGNSNQPQHF. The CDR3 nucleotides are TGTGCCAGCAGTTTAAGGGGGCGTACAGGTAATAGCAATCAGCCCCAGCATTTT.

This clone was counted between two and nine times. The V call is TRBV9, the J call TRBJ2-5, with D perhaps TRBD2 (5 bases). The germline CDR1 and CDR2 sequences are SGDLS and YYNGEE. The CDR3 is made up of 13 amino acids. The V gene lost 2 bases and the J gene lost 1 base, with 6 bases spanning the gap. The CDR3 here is CASSVAGQETQYF. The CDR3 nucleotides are TGTGCCAGCAGCGTCGCGGGCCAAGAGACCCAGTACTTC. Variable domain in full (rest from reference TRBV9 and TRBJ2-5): DSGVTQTPKHLITATGQRVTLRCSPRSGDLSVYWYQQSLDQGLQFLIQYYNGEERAKGNILERFSAQQFPDLHSELNLSSLELGDSALYFCASSVAGQETQYFGPGTRLLVL.

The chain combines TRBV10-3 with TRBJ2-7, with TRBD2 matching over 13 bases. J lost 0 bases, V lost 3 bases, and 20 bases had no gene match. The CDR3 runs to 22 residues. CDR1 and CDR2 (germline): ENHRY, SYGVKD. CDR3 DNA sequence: TGTGCCATCAGTGACCTTGGGACAGAACCGGGACTAGCGGGGATAAGCTCCTACGAGCAGTACTTC. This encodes CAISDLGTEPGLAGISSYEQYF.

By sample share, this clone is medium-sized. The CDR3 nucleotides are TGCGCCAGCAGCCAAGATAAATTTTCCGGAAACACCATATATTTT. Encoded protein: CASSQDKFSGNTIYF. The gene calls are TRBV4-1 and TRBJ1-3; D gene ambiguous. Germline CDR1 MGHRA, CDR2 YSYEKL. Trimming shortened V by 0 bases and J by 4 bases, and 10 bases separated the two germline ends. This CDR3 has 15 residues.

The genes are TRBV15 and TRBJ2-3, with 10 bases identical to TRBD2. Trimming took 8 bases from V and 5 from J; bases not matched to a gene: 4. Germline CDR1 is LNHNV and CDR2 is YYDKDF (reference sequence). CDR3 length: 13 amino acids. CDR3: CATSSGRGDTQYF. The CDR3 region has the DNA TGTGCCACCTCTAGCGGGAGAGGAGATACGCAGTATTTT.

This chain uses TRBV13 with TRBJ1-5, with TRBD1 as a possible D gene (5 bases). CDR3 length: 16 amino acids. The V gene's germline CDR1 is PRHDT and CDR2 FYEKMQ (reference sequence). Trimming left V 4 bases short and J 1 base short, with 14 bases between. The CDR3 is CASSSTQGVSNQPQHF. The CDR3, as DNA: TGTGCCAGCAGCTCAACCCAGGGTGTCAGCAATCAGCCCCAGCATTTT.

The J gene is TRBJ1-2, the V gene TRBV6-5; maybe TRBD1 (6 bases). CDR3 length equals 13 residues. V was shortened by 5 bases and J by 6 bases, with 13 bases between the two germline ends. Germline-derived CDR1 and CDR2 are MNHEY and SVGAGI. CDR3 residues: CASSLTDSNGYTF. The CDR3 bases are TGTGCCAGCAGTCTTACGGACAGCAATGGCTACACCTTC.

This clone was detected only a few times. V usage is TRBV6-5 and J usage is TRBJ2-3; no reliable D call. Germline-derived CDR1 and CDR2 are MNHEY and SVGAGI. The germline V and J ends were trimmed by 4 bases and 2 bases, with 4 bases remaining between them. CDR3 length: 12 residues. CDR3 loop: CASSLYTDTQYF. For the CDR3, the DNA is TGTGCCAGCAGTTTGTACACAGATACGCAGTATTTT.

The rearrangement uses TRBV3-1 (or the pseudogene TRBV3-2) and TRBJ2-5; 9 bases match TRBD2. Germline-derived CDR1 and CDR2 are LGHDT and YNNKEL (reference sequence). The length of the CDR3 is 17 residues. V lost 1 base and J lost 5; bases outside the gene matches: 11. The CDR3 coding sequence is TGTGCCAGCAGCCAAGGTTTAGCGGGGGCGGGAGCGGAGACCCAGTACTTC. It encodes CASSQGLAGAGAETQYF.

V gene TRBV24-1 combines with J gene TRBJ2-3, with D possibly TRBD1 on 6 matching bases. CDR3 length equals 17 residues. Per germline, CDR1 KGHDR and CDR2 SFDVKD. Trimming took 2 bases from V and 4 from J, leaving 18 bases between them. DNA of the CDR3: TGTGCCACCAGTGATTCAAAAGGACAGTTAAAACCAGATACGCAGTATTTT. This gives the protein CATSDSKGQLKPDTQYF.

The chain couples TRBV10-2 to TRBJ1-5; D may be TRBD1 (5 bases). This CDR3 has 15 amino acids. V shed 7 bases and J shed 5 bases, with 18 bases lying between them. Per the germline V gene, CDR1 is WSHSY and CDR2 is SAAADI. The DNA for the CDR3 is TGCGCCAGCATCGGCCCAAATAGGGGCGATCAGCCCCAGCATTTT. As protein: CASIGPNRGDQPQHF.

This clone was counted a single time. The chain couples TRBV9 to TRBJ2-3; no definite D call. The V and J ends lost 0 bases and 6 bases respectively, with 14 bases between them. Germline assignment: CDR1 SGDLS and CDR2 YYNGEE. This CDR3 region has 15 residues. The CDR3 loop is CASSVGGLEADTQYF. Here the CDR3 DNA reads TGTGCCAGCAGCGTAGGCGGCCTAGAGGCCGATACGCAGTATTTT.

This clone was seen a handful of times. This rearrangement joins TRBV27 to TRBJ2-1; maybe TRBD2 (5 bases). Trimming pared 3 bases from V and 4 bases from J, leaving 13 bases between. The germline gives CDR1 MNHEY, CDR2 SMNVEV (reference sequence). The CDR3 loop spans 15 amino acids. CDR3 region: CASSFSGMEYNEQFF. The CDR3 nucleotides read TGTGCCAGCAGTTTCTCCGGGATGGAATACAATGAGCAGTTCTTC.

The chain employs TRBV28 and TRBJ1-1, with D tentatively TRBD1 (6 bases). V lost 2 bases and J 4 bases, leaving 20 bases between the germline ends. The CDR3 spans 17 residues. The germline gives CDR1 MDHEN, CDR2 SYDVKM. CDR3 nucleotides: TGTGCCAGCAGTTTACCCCAGGGGACGACGGGGTTCACTGAAGCTTTCTTT. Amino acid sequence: CASSLPQGTTGFTEAFF.

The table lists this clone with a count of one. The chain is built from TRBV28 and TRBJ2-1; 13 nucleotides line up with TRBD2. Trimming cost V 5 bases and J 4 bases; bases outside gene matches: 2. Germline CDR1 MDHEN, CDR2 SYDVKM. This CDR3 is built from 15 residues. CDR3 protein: CASSALAGGYNEQFF. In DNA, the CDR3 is TGTGCCAGCAGTGCACTAGCGGGAGGGTACAATGAGCAGTTCTTC.

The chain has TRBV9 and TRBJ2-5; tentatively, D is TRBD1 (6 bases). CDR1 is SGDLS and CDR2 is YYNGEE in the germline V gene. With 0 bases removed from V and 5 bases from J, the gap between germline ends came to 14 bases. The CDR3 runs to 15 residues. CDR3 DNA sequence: TGTGCCAGCAGCGTAGATGGGACACCAGCGGAGACCCAGTACTTC. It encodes CASSVDGTPAETQYF.

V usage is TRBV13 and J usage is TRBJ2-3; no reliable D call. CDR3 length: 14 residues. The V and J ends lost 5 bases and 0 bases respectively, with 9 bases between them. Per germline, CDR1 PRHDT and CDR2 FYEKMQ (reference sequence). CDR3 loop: CASSPGLSTDTQYF. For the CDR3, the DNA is TGTGCCAGCAGCCCAGGCCTTAGCACAGATACGCAGTATTTT.

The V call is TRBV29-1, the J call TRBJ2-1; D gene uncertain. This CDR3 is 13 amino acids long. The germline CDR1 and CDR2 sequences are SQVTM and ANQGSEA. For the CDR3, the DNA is TGCAGTGAGGTAGAACCTCCCAACAATGAGCAGTTCTTC. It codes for CSEVEPPNNEQFF.

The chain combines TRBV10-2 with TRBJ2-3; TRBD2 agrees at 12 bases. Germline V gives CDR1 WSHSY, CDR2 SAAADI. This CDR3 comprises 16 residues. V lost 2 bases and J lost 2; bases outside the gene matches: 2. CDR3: CASSETSGRFTDTQYF. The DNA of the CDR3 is TGCGCCAGCAGTGAGACTAGCGGGAGGTTCACAGATACGCAGTATTTT.

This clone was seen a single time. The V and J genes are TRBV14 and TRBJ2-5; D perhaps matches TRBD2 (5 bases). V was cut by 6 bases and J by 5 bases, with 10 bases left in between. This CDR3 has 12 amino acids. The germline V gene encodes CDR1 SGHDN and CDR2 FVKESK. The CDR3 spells CASSLRAETQYF. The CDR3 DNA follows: TGTGCCAGCAGTTTGAGGGCGGAGACCCAGTACTTC.